The 18 T cell receptor beta chains presented below share a single source sample, sequenced in a study of shared T cell receptors in the human thymus (dated by TCRdb to 2020 to 2022). Receptor amplification or capture employed the immunoSEQ multiplex PCR assay. TCRdb re-hosts the immuneACCESS table, in-frame sequences only. Its copies lack some clones; in the studies checked, an unresolved V gene accounts for under half of them, and the cause for the rest is not known. This sample has about 660,000 clones in its table, and 70% to 90% of those were observed once. Roughly 0.0094% of the sample goes to the ten largest clones. These data also formed part of another study, on human thymus T cells.

The sequencing input was thymocytes. The receptor set was obtained from a boy younger than two with a congenital heart defect. Donor details come from another sample of the same person, matched by shared clones.

The DNA of the CDR3 is TGTGCCAGCCCCCACCCGGGACAGGGTGGATCACCCCTCCACTTT. Its translation is CASPHPGQGGSPLHF. The chain recombines TRBV2 with TRBJ1-6, with 9 bases matching TRBD1. V lost 8 bases and J lost 10; bases outside the gene matches: 12. The length of the CDR3 is 15 residues. CDR1 SNHLY and CDR2 FYNNEI come from the germline V gene.

This chain joins TRBV4-3 and TRBJ2-7; 7 bases fit TRBD2. The CDR3 spans 14 residues. The germline V gene encodes CDR1 LGHNA and CDR2 YSLEER. With 2 bases clipped from V and 7 bases from J, the junction kept 8 bases outside the gene matches. The CDR3 sequence: CASSQRSTSEEQYF. CDR3 in DNA: TGCGCCAGCAGCCAAAGATCAACTAGCGAAGAGCAGTACTTC.

Note on this clone: Other nucleotide sequences in the sample specify the same CDR3. The chain recombines TRBV4-3 with TRBJ1-6; 8 bases line up with TRBD1. Trimming took 4 bases from V and 7 from J; bases not matched to a gene: 12. CDR3 length: 17 residues. Germline CDR1 LGHNA, CDR2 YSLEER. The CDR3 sequence is CASSPQGAHSINSPLHF. CDR3 DNA: TGCGCCAGCAGCCCTCAGGGGGCGCACTCCATAAATTCACCCCTCCACTTT.

The chain recombines TRBV5-1 with TRBJ2-7; possibly TRBD1 for D (6 bases). CDR3 length: 15 residues. CDR1 SGHRS and CDR2 YFSETQ come from the germline V gene. Trimming removed 7 bases from V and 0 bases from J, with 17 bases in between. The CDR3, as DNA: TGCGCCAGCTACCACGGTGAGGGGGACTCCTACGAGCAGTACTTC. This encodes CASYHGEGDSYEQYF.

In DNA, the CDR3 is TGTGCCAGCAGACGTATTCCGGGGGGGAACACCGGGGAGCTGTTTTTT. Translating it yields CASRRIPGGNTGELFF. V is TRBV28 and J is TRBJ2-2; 7 bases match TRBD2. The CDR3 has 16 residues. The junction had 8 bases not matched to a gene; V was cut back by 6 bases and J by 1 base. Looked up from germline, CDR1 is MDHEN and CDR2 is SYDVKM.

The chain has TRBV15 and TRBJ1-1; D uncertain. The CDR3 spans 11 residues. From germline, CDR1 is LNHNV and CDR2 YYDKDF (reference sequence). The V end was cut by 5 bases, the J end by 8 bases, with 9 bases between. The chain's CDR3 is CATSGGSEAFF. CDR3 DNA: TGTGCCACCAGCGGCGGGAGCGAAGCTTTCTTT.

The chain recombines TRBV7-9 with TRBJ2-5; 8 nucleotides match TRBD2. CDR3 length: 15 amino acids. Germline V CDR1 and CDR2: SEHNR, FQNEAQ (reference sequence). The junction had 6 bases not matched to a gene; V was cut back by 1 base and J by 5 bases. The CDR3 region is CASSLVGGRSETQYF. Here the CDR3 DNA reads TGTGCCAGCAGCTTAGTCGGCGGGAGGTCTGAGACCCAGTACTTC. The full variable domain, completed using reference TRBV7-9 and TRBJ2-5, is DTGVSQNPRHKITKRGQNVTFRCDPISEHNRLYWYRQTLGQGPEFLTYFQNEAQLEKSRLLSDRFSAERPKGSFSTLEIQRTEQGDSAMYLCASSLVGGRSETQYFGPGTRLLVL.

The rearrangement links TRBV5-1 to TRBJ1-2; 10 nucleotides line up with TRBD1. This CDR3 region has 15 residues. Trimming cost V 4 bases and J 8 bases; bases outside gene matches: 11. From germline, CDR1 is SGHRS and CDR2 YFSETQ. CDR3 loop: CASSNVNGQGEGYTF. In DNA form, the CDR3 reads TGCGCCAGCAGCAACGTAAACGGACAGGGGGAAGGCTACACCTTC.

DNA of the CDR3: TGTGCCAGCAGTTTACTCTCTGTTGAGGGTCGATGGGAGCAGTACTTC. Protein product: CASSLLSVEGRWEQYF. The chain employs TRBV27 and TRBJ2-7; D is possibly TRBD2 (5 bases). The V and J ends lost 2 bases and 7 bases respectively, with 21 bases between them. Per germline, CDR1 MNHEY and CDR2 SMNVEV (reference sequence). This CDR3 comprises 16 residues.

V usage is TRBV15 and J usage is TRBJ1-3; 9 bases match TRBD1. J gave up 7 bases and V 2 bases, and 9 bases lay outside the gene matches. Germline loops: CDR1 LNHNV, CDR2 YYDKDF (reference sequence). This CDR3 is built from 16 residues. CDR3 coding DNA: TGTGCCACCAGCAGAACAGGACAGGGGATTAAGAACACCATATATTTT. It yields the protein CATSRTGQGIKNTIYF.

This chain connects TRBV28 to TRBJ1-2; D unclear. Looked up from germline, CDR1 is MDHEN and CDR2 is SYDVKM. This CDR3 is 15 amino acids long. The V end was cut by 4 bases, the J end by 1 base, with 13 bases between. The CDR3 reads CASSSEQLLNYGYTF. The CDR3 DNA follows: TGTGCCAGCAGTTCGGAACAGCTCCTTAACTATGGCTACACCTTC.

The V call is TRBV2, the J call TRBJ1-6; 7 bases agree with TRBD1. With V trimmed by 1 base and J by 10 bases, 16 bases remained unmatched. This CDR3 contains 18 residues. CDR1 SNHLY and CDR2 FYNNEI come from the germline V gene. This chain's CDR3 is CASSEVSEGAFIRSPLHF. CDR3 nucleotides: TGTGCCAGCAGTGAAGTCTCGGAGGGGGCTTTTATTAGGTCACCCCTCCACTTT.

The rearrangement uses TRBV6-6 and TRBJ1-6; 8 positions match TRBD1. The CDR3 is 16 residues long. V lost 2 bases and J lost 3; bases outside the gene matches: 3. Germline CDR1 is MNHNY and CDR2 is SVGAGI (reference sequence). CDR3 sequence: CASSYPTGVYNSPLHF. DNA for the CDR3: TGTGCCAGCAGTTACCCGACAGGGGTCTATAATTCACCCCTCCACTTT.

This clone was found once. The CDR3 DNA follows: TGCGCCAGCAGCCAAGGGGCAGGGACTAACACTGAAGCTTTCTTT. Translation: CASSQGAGTNTEAFF. This chain links TRBV4-3 with TRBJ1-1, with D maybe TRBD1 (5 bases). The CDR3 length is 15 residues. The germline V gene encodes CDR1 LGHNA and CDR2 YSLEER. Deletions cut 1 base from V and 2 bases from J, with 11 bases between.

The CDR3 is CASSPPVHRTAKFTDTQYF. The CDR3 DNA is TGTGCCAGCAGCCCTCCCGTTCACAGGACGGCAAAATTCACAGATACGCAGTATTTT. This chain joins TRBV28 and TRBJ2-3; perhaps TRBD1 as D (5 bases). Trimming removed 6 bases at V and 2 bases at J, with 27 bases between. The germline V gene encodes CDR1 MDHEN and CDR2 SYDVKM. The CDR3 is made up of 19 amino acids.

Only a few counts were recorded for this clone. The chain is built from TRBV14 and TRBJ2-7; TRBD1 might be the D (6 bases). V lost 2 bases and J lost 1, with 6 bases in between. CDR1 is SGHDN and CDR2 is FVKESK in the germline V gene. The length of the CDR3 is 13 residues. The CDR3 DNA sequence: TGTGCCAGCAGCCAACAGGGGTCCTACGAGCAGTACTTC. It translates to CASSQQGSYEQYF.

The chain combines TRBV5-6 with TRBJ2-2, with TRBD2 identical over 7 bases. The CDR3 runs 16 residues. Germline loops: CDR1 SGHDT, CDR2 YYEEEE. Unmatched junction bases numbered 16, after V lost 6 bases and J lost 8 bases. CDR3 in DNA: TGTGCCAGCACCTCCCCAGTTCAGCGGGGCCATGGGGAGCTGTTTTTT. The encoded protein is CASTSPVQRGHGELFF.

V is TRBV14 and J is TRBJ1-1; a possible D gene is TRBD1 (5 bases). The CDR3 loop spans 20 amino acids. Trimming left V 4 bases short and J 0 bases short, with 27 bases between. Germline CDR1 is SGHDN and CDR2 is FVKESK. The CDR3 coding sequence is TGTGCCAGCAGCCCACCCTGGGGCAGCCCCGAGTTACTCATGAACACTGAAGCTTTCTTT. It specifies CASSPPWGSPELLMNTEAFF. The full variable domain, completed using reference TRBV14 and TRBJ1-1, is EAGVTQFPSHSVIEKGQTVTLRCDPISGHDNLYWYRRVMGKEIKFLLHFVKESKQDESGMPNNRFLAERTGGTYSTLKVQPAELEDSGVYFCASSPPWGSPELLMNTEAFFGQGTRLTVV.